The sequence of this T cell receptor beta chain was determined in a study of control samples from healthy donors and cancer patients. V was pared by 6 bases and J by 2 bases, with 14 bases between. The CDR3 totals 15 residues. CDR1 is MDHEN, CDR2 SYDVKM, per germline. Here immunoSEQ multiplex PCR was the method, and the copy in TCRdb shows in-frame clones only, minus some. Of 120,000 or so clones listed, about 95% were seen once; the top ten hold around 3.6%. The sequence derives from a man aged 25 to 40 in good health. Sequenced material: blood. The chain combines TRBV28 with TRBJ1-5; D is undetermined. The CDR3 region has the DNA TGTGCCAGCAGCCCTACCTATAGTGGCAATCAGCCCCAGCATTTT. It codes for CASSPTYSGNQPQHF.